The clone carrying this TCR beta chain was found many times. What it binds is unknown. The data originate from a study of CD8+CD57+ T cells in acquired aplastic anemia. Both TCR beta VDJ combination and CDR3 sequence profiling were carried out. Genomic DNA was the template for this profiling. TCRdb itself ran the reads through MiXCR, one entry per CDR3 protein. The table records around 200,000 distinct CDR3 sequences, 48% of them present only once. Whole-study results and caveats: Patients shared just under 30 CD8+ CDR3 sequences with controls. Any difference that existed in CD8+ Simpson's diversity between patients and controls was not significant.

All patients picked for sequencing had shown, by flow cytometry, an expansion of CD8+CD57+ cells. The V and J ends lost 0 bases and 2 bases respectively, with 11 bases between them. The CDR3 sequence is 17 residues long. Germline CDR1 is MNHEY and CDR2 is SVGEGT. The TCR comes from a human donor with aplastic anemia. The sample was sorted CD4+, CD8+, or CD8+CD57+ T cells (not recorded which) from PBMCs. The genes are TRBV6-2 or TRBV6-3 and TRBJ1-6, with unresolved D. The CDR3 DNA reads TGTGCCAGCAGTTACTCGATAGGGCTGGCCTATAATTCACCCCTCCACTTT. It translates to CASSYSIGLAYNSPLHF.